This T cell receptor (beta chain) comes out of a study of follicular helper T cells after annual influenza vaccination. Overall study: Some donors were sampled over the 2013-2014, 2014-2015 and 2015-2016 vaccinations. Study findings and constraints: Most later recoveries of Day 7 ICOS+CD38+ clones were ICOS-CD38- cTfh.

Time point specified: 2015-2016 season, 7 days after influenza vaccination. Donors with HIV/AIDS, active malignancy, immunomodulators or active illness were excluded. V was shortened by 4 bases and J by 5 bases, with 15 bases between the two germline ends. From germline, CDR1 is LNHDA and CDR2 SQIVND (reference sequence). The CDR3 covers 15 residues. Assay used: immunoSEQ multiplex PCR; TCRdb lists only in-frame clones, some missing. The sample carries fewer than 7,000 clones, around 84% recorded once. As for this clone: Antigen unknown.

The receptor's source is an adult who received the influenza vaccine. The rearrangement uses TRBV19 and TRBJ1-5; no firm D call. Material: CXCR5- memory CD4+ T cells sorted from blood, obtained 7 days after influenza vaccination. Written as DNA, the CDR3 is TGTGCCAGTAGTAGCCGGGCCCCACCATATCAGCCCCAGCATTTT. The encoded protein is CASSSRAPPYQPQHF. The variable domain in full, with the rest retrieved from reference TRBV19 and TRBJ1-5, is DGGITQSPKYLFRKEGQNVTLSCEQNLNHDAMYWYRQDPGQGLRLIYYSQIVNDFQKGDIAEGYSVSREKKESFPLTVTSAQKNPTAFYLCASSSRAPPYQPQHFGDGTRLSIL.